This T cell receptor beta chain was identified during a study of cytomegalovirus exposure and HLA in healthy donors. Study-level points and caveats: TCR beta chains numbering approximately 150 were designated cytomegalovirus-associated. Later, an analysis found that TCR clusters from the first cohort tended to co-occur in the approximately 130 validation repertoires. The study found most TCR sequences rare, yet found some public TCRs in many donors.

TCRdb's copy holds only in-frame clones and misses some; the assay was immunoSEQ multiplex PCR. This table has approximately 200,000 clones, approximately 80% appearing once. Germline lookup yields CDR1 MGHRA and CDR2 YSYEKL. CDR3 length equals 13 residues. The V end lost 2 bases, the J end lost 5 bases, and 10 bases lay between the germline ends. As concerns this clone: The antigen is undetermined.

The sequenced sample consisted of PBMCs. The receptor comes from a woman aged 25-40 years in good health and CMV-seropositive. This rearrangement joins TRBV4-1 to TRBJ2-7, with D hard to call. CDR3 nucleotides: TGCGCCAGCAGCCAAATCTCAGGCGACGAGCAGTACTTC. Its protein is CASSQISGDEQYF.